The 14 T cell receptor beta chains listed next were all sequenced from one sample in a study of blood T cell repertoires in COVID-19. The method was immunoSEQ multiplex PCR; TCRdb's version includes in-frame clones alone and lacks a portion of them. The sample comprises roughly 160,000 clones, approximately 80% of which are singletons, and roughly 8.8% rests with the top ten. Sequencing was performed on peripheral blood. Receptor source: a woman aged 80 or over with COVID-19, enrolled during active disease.

This clone was seen only a few times. CDR3 protein: CASQQGWNEKLFF. The CDR3 coding sequence is TGTGCCAGCCAGCAGGGGTGGAATGAAAAACTGTTTTTT. The chain uses TRBV12-3 or TRBV12-4 and TRBJ1-4, with D perhaps TRBD1 (6 bases). V was cut by 8 bases and J by 5 bases, with 12 bases left in between. This CDR3 region has 13 residues.

The rearrangement joins TRBV6-1 to TRBJ1-2, with no clear D. Germline CDR1 and CDR2: MNHNS and SASEGT. V was trimmed by 2 bases and J by 4 bases, leaving 8 bases between them. This CDR3 has 13 residues. The CDR3 is CASSEPPSYGYTF. As DNA, the CDR3 is TGTGCCAGCAGTGAACCCCCCAGCTATGGCTACACCTTC.

J is TRBJ1-1 and V is TRBV2; D gene uncertain. The CDR3 is made up of 14 amino acids. Germline V gives CDR1 SNHLY, CDR2 FYNNEI. V dropped 4 bases and J dropped 3 bases, with 12 bases sitting between them. CDR3 in amino acids: CASSGPGFDTEAFF. The CDR3 nucleotides are TGTGCCAGCAGTGGCCCCGGTTTCGACACTGAAGCTTTCTTT.

The CDR3 region is CASSPREGGNYGYTF. The CDR3 nucleotides are TGTGCCAGCTCACCACGTGAAGGGGGCAACTATGGCTACACCTTC. This chain links TRBV18 with TRBJ1-2, with 7 bases fitting TRBD1. Trimming at V came to 1 base and at J to 2 bases, leaving 4 bases not matched to a gene. Germline-derived CDR1 and CDR2 are KGHSH and LQKENI. CDR3 length: 15 amino acids.

The rearrangement uses TRBV5-1 and TRBJ2-1; TRBD2 might be the D (5 bases). V was shortened by 4 bases and J by 5 bases, with 10 bases between the two germline ends. The V gene's germline CDR1 is SGHRS and CDR2 YFSETQ. The CDR3 extends over 13 amino acids. Here the CDR3 DNA reads TGCGCCAGCAGCGCTAGCAAAGACAATGAGCAGTTCTTC. This encodes CASSASKDNEQFF. The full variable domain, with the rest looked up from reference TRBV5-1 and TRBJ2-1, is KAGVTQTPRYLIKTRGQQVTLSCSPISGHRSVSWYQQTPGQGLQFLFEYFSETQRNKGNFPGRFSGRQFSNSRSEMNVSTLELGDSALYLCASSASKDNEQFFGPGTRLTVL.

CDR3 coding DNA: TGTGCCAGCAGGAGGGGGCCGGTCTATGGCTACACCTTC. Translated, it gives CASRRGPVYGYTF. The chain couples TRBV12-3 or TRBV12-4 to TRBJ1-2, with 7 positions matching TRBD1. This CDR3 comprises 13 residues. V was pared by 6 bases and J by 4 bases, with 5 bases of the junction left unmatched.

In DNA, the CDR3 is TGTGCCATCAGTGAGGGGGGGGCGCGTAATCAGCCCCAGCATTTT. Translating it yields CAISEGGARNQPQHF. The genes are TRBV10-3 and TRBJ1-5, with a possible D match to TRBD1 (6 bases). CDR1 is ENHRY and CDR2 is SYGVKD in the germline V gene. V lost 2 bases and J lost 4, with 12 bases in between. The CDR3 runs to 15 residues.

The V and J genes are TRBV19 and TRBJ1-2; TRBD1 agrees at 9 bases. CDR1 LNHDA and CDR2 SQIVND come from the germline V gene (reference sequence). This CDR3 spans 15 amino acids. V shed 5 bases, J shed 5 bases, and the junction held 9 bases outside the gene matches. The CDR3 sequence: CASSRSDRGVYGYTF. The CDR3 DNA follows: TGTGCCAGTAGTCGCTCAGACAGGGGGGTATATGGCTACACCTTC. The full variable domain, rest sourced from reference TRBV19 and TRBJ1-2, is DGGITQSPKYLFRKEGQNVTLSCEQNLNHDAMYWYRQDPGQGLRLIYYSQIVNDFQKGDIAEGYSVSREKKESFPLTVTSAQKNPTAFYLCASSRSDRGVYGYTFGSGTRLTVV.

V is TRBV3-1 (or the pseudogene TRBV3-2) and J is TRBJ2-5; the match to TRBD2 covers 10 bases. V trimming: 1 base; J trimming: 4 bases; junction bases outside the gene matches: 6. The germline gives CDR1 LGHDT, CDR2 YNNKEL (reference sequence). CDR3 length equals 16 residues. CDR3 coding DNA: TGTGCCAGCAGCCAAGGCCGAGCGGGGGGGCGAGAGACCCAGTACTTC. Amino acids: CASSQGRAGGRETQYF.

The chain uses TRBV6-2 or TRBV6-3 and TRBJ1-2; D gene ambiguous. The CDR3 runs 14 residues. CDR1 and CDR2 (germline): MNHEY, SVGEGT. Trimming left V 6 bases short and J 0 bases short, with 11 bases between. The DNA for the CDR3 is TGTGCCAGCAGCGCCTTGGCAGCTAACTATGGCTACACCTTC. Its translation is CASSALAANYGYTF.

The J gene is TRBJ2-2, the V gene TRBV20-1; D gene ambiguous. The V end was cut by 0 bases, the J end by 10 bases, with 6 bases between. The CDR3 loop spans 11 amino acids. CDR1 and CDR2 (germline): DFQATT, SNEGSKA (reference sequence). CDR3 region: CSARDREELFF. The DNA of the CDR3 is TGCAGTGCTAGAGATCGAGAGGAGCTGTTTTTT.

This clone occurred once. This chain links TRBV10-3 with TRBJ2-5; D may be TRBD2 (5 bases). The CDR3 extends over 12 amino acids. With 10 bases removed from V and 5 bases from J, the gap between germline ends came to 14 bases. CDR1 is ENHRY, CDR2 SYGVKD, per germline. CDR3 sequence reads: CASGPPGETQYF. DNA of the CDR3: TGTGCCAGCGGACCTCCGGGGGAGACCCAGTACTTC.

The chain joins TRBV29-1 to TRBJ1-1, with D possibly TRBD1 on 5 matching bases. The CDR3 runs 12 residues. Per germline, CDR1 SQVTM and CDR2 ANQGSEA. Trimming cost V 4 bases and J 2 bases, with 8 bases left between them. This chain's CDR3 is CSVVGGNTEAFF. The CDR3 coding sequence is TGCAGCGTTGTGGGGGGAAACACTGAAGCTTTCTTT.

The chain uses TRBV6-5 and TRBJ2-3; D perhaps matches TRBD2 (6 bases). This CDR3 region has 13 residues. V gave up 5 bases and J gave up 9 bases, with 15 bases separating them. CDR1 is MNHEY and CDR2 is SVGAGI in the germline V gene. For the CDR3, the DNA is TGTGCCAGCAGTCCCACGGGTGGGGGGACGCAGTATTTT. It encodes CASSPTGGGTQYF.